The rows below give T cell receptor beta chains drawn from one sample of a study of blood T cell repertoires in COVID-19. The protocol was immunoSEQ multiplex PCR, while the TCRdb copy is restricted to in-frame clones and leaves out a portion. This repertoire shows about 310,000 clones, 85% found once; its top ten account for 1.5% to 2%. The sequenced sample was PBMCs or T cells enriched from blood (not recorded which). The receptors derive from a woman aged 30 to 39 who had been exposed to COVID-19. The CDR3 runs from the conserved cysteine through the conserved F or W. The D gene is left open where the match is weak. Clone size, where shown, is once, few, many, or a class for clones that have expanded.

J	V	D	size	DNA	CDR3
TRBJ1-1	TRBV30	NA	NA	TGTGCCTGGAGTATAGGGGAGGGAACTGAAGCTTTCTTT	CAWSIGEGTEAFF
TRBJ1-1	TRBV19	NA	NA	TGTGCCAGTAATGAGCTCATGAACACTGAAGCTTTCTTT	CASNELMNTEAFF
TRBJ2-7	TRBV15	TRBD1	NA	TGTGCCACCAGCAGACTCCGGGACAGGGTAAACGAGCAGTACTTC	CATSRLRDRVNEQYF
TRBJ1-2	TRBV30	NA	NA	TGTGCCTGGAGCTATAGCCCAACCGCCAACTATGGCTACACCTTC	CAWSYSPTANYGYTF
TRBJ2-3	TRBV7-3	NA	few	TGTGCCAGCAGCCACTCTAGCACAGATACGCAGTATTTT	CASSHSSTDTQYF
TRBJ2-1	TRBV7-9	TRBD2	NA	TGTGCCAGCAGCTTACCCACTAGCGGGAGTAGGAATGAGCAGTTCTTC	CASSLPTSGSRNEQFF
TRBJ2-7	TRBV5-4	NA	many	TGTGCCAGCAGCCAGGACAGTCGACCCGAGCAGTACTTC	CASSQDSRPEQYF
TRBJ1-2	TRBV14	NA	many	TGTGCCAGCAGCCAAGATCGCGGGGGCTATGGCTACACCTTC	CASSQDRGGYGYTF
TRBJ1-1	TRBV19	NA	NA	TGTGCCAGCCCCCCGGACAGCGGCACTGAAGCTTTCTTT	CASPPDSGTEAFF
TRBJ2-3	TRBV30	TRBD2	NA	TGTGCCTGGAGCGCGGGAGCAGATACGCAGTATTTT	CAWSAGADTQYF
TRBJ1-2	TRBV6-2/TRBV6-3	TRBD1	NA	TGTGCCAGCAGTTATTGGGGGACAGCGATCTTC	CASSYWGTAIF
TRBJ2-5	TRBV5-4	NA	NA	TGTGCCAGCAGCTTAACAGTCCAAGAAGAGACCCAGTACTTC	CASSLTVQEETQYF
TRBJ2-7	TRBV7-2	TRBD1	NA	TGTGCCAGCAGCTTAGGTGACAGGGGTTACGAGCAGTACTTC	CASSLGDRGYEQYF
TRBJ2-7	TRBV2	TRBD1	NA	TGTGCCAGCAGTCCGGGACAGACCTACGAGCAGTACTTC	CASSPGQTYEQYF
TRBJ2-2	TRBV28	TRBD2	few	TGTGCCAGCAGAACCGGACTAGCAGCGAACACCGGGGAGCTGTTTTTT	CASRTGLAANTGELFF
TRBJ2-1	TRBV6-5	NA	NA	TGTGCCAGCAGTACGGGGACAGAGCAGTTCTTC	CASSTGTEQFF
TRBJ1-3	TRBV3-1/TRBV3-2	NA	NA	TGTGCCAGCAGCCAAGGAGCAGGGGCTACTGGAAACACCATATATTTT	CASSQGAGATGNTIYF
TRBJ2-7	TRBV18	NA	NA	TGTGCCAGCTCACTCAGTACGGGACTTACCTCCTACGAGCAGTACTTC	CASSLSTGLTSYEQYF
TRBJ1-4	TRBV7-2	NA	NA	TGTGCCAGCAGCCCCCGGGGGGGGCGGGGTGAAAAACTGTTTTTT	CASSPRGGRGEKLFF
TRBJ2-7	TRBV7-8	TRBD1	NA	TGTGCCAGCAGCCCAATGGGCGGGACAGGGGCCTACGAGCAGTACTTC	CASSPMGGTGAYEQYF
TRBJ2-2	TRBV10-3	NA	NA	TGTGCCACCAGCCCCGTTGACACCGGGGAGCTGTTTTTT	CATSPVDTGELFF
TRBJ1-4	TRBV5-8	TRBD1	NA	TGTGCCAGCAGCCCGATGGTGGGACAGGGGGGAAAACTGTTTTTT	CASSPMVGQGGKLFF
TRBJ2-7	TRBV15	NA	once	TGTGCCACCAGCCCGGTGGGGGGGCACACCTACGAGCAGTACTTC	CATSPVGGHTYEQYF
TRBJ2-5	TRBV4-2	NA	once	TGTGCCAGCAGCCAAGAAGGTGGACTGTCTCAAGAGACCCAGTACTTC	CASSQEGGLSQETQYF
TRBJ2-1	TRBV24-1	NA	NA	TGTGCCACCAGTGACTCCACTACCCCCCTAAGTATTGGTGAGCAGTTCTTC	CATSDSTTPLSIGEQFF
TRBJ2-5	TRBV18	TRBD2	NA	TGTGCCAGCTCACCTAGGACTAGCAGACAAGAGACCCAGTACTTC	CASSPRTSRQETQYF
TRBJ2-7	TRBV7-3	TRBD1	NA	TGTGCCAGCAGTTATGGACAGGGGGCATCCTACGAGCAGTACTTC	CASSYGQGASYEQYF
TRBJ2-5	TRBV3-1/TRBV3-2	TRBD2	NA	TGTGCCAGCAGCCAAGATAGCGGGGGGGCCATGGAGACCCAGTACTTC	CASSQDSGGAMETQYF
TRBJ2-3	TRBV25-1	TRBD1	NA	TGTGCCAGCAGTGCGCAGGGGGCATCCACAGATACGCAGTATTTT	CASSAQGASTDTQYF
TRBJ2-3	TRBV7-9	NA	few	TGTGCCAGCAGCTCCACCCAGGGCGCAGATACGCAGTATTTT	CASSSTQGADTQYF
TRBJ1-6	TRBV18	TRBD1	NA	TGTGCCAGCTCGCGTGACAGGGTAGACAATTCACCCCTCCACTTT	CASSRDRVDNSPLHF
TRBJ1-4	TRBV28	NA	NA	TGTGCCAGCAGTTTTCGTTCGGGTGAAAAACTGTTTTTT	CASSFRSGEKLFF
TRBJ2-3	TRBV4-1	TRBD2	NA	TGCGCCAGCAGCCAACCGGGACTAGCCGCAGATACGCAGTATTTT	CASSQPGLAADTQYF
TRBJ1-3	TRBV9	NA	NA	TGTGCCAGCAGCGTAGAACAGGGTCCTGGAAACACCATATATTTT	CASSVEQGPGNTIYF
TRBJ2-1	TRBV29-1	NA	NA	TGCAGCGTTGCCAGGGAATACAATGAGCAGTTCTTC	CSVAREYNEQFF
TRBJ2-6	TRBV10-2	NA	NA	TGCGCCAGCAGTGACGGTGGGGCCAACGTCCTGACTTTC	CASSDGGANVLTF
TRBJ2-2	TRBV4-1	NA	NA	TGCGCCAGCAGCTACCATACAGGGACCGACAACACCGGGGAGCTGTTTTTT	CASSYHTGTDNTGELFF
TRBJ1-5	TRBV19	NA	NA	TGTGCCAGTAGTGCACCACAGGGAGTCGGCAATCAGCCCCAGCATTTT	CASSAPQGVGNQPQHF
TRBJ1-3	TRBV14	NA	NA	TGTGCCAGCAGCCAAGAGACAGAAAGCTCTGGAAACACCATATATTTT	CASSQETESSGNTIYF
TRBJ1-4	TRBV5-1	NA	NA	TGCGCCAGCAGCTTTGGCAGGGGAGAAAAACTGTTTTTT	CASSFGRGEKLFF
TRBJ1-5	TRBV28	TRBD1	NA	TGTGCCAGCAGCTCACCGACAGGGGTGAACAATCAGCCCCAGCATTTT	CASSSPTGVNNQPQHF
TRBJ1-3	TRBV5-5	NA	NA	TGTGCCAGCAGCTTGGCGGGGGCTGGAAACACCATATATTTT	CASSLAGAGNTIYF
TRBJ1-5	TRBV5-6	TRBD1	NA	TGTGCCAGCAGCTTAACAGGGGGCGCCAATCAGCCCCAGCATTTT	CASSLTGGANQPQHF
TRBJ2-1	TRBV15	NA	many	TGTGCCACCAGCAGAGAGGGTAGCGCCAGCTCCTACAATGAGCAGTTCTTC	CATSREGSASSYNEQFF
TRBJ2-7	TRBV2	TRBD2	NA	TGTGCCAGCAGGACTCTAGCGGGGATATCCTACGAGCAGTACTTC	CASRTLAGISYEQYF
TRBJ1-1	TRBV18	NA	NA	TGTGCCAGCTCAATCGACAGATTCTATGAAGCTTTCTTT	CASSIDRFYEAFF
TRBJ1-2	TRBV28	NA	NA	TGTGCCAGCAGGGCTGGTCCGAAAGGCTACACCTTC	CASRAGPKGYTF
TRBJ2-3	TRBV12-3/TRBV12-4	NA	NA	TGTGCCAGCCCCCCTAGCACAGATACGCAGTATTTT	CASPPSTDTQYF
TRBJ2-5	TRBV7-9	TRBD1	NA	TGTGCCAGCAGCTTGGGTAGGACAGGACAAGAGACCCAGTACTTC	CASSLGRTGQETQYF
TRBJ2-5	TRBV4-3	NA	NA	TGCGCCAGCAGCCAAGACTTGTTCAGGCTACAAGAGACCCAGTACTTC	CASSQDLFRLQETQYF
TRBJ1-3	TRBV28	TRBD1	NA	TGTGCCAGCAGCACGACTCGGACAGGTTCGGTTGGAAACACCATATATTTT	CASSTTRTGSVGNTIYF
TRBJ2-5	TRBV5-1	NA	NA	TGCGCCAGCAGCTTGGAAGGGGGTCGACAAGAGACCCAGTACTTC	CASSLEGGRQETQYF
TRBJ2-7	TRBV2	NA	NA	TGTGCCAGCAGGAGGGACTCCTACGAGCAGTACTTC	CASRRDSYEQYF
TRBJ2-7	TRBV6-5	NA	NA	TGTGCCAGCGGAAGGTCGATACAGGAATCCTACGAGCAGTACTTC	CASGRSIQESYEQYF
TRBJ2-3	TRBV4-2	TRBD2	NA	TGTGCCAGCAGCCAAGACTTAGCGGGGGGGGATACGCAGTATTTT	CASSQDLAGGDTQYF
TRBJ2-3	TRBV30	TRBD2	NA	TGTGCCTGGAGTGTGGGCAGCGGGACTAGCACAGATACGCAGTATTTT	CAWSVGSGTSTDTQYF
TRBJ2-1	TRBV19	NA	once	TGTGCCAGTAGTATAGATTTGGGCAAAGAGCAGTTCTTC	CASSIDLGKEQFF
TRBJ1-6	TRBV5-1	NA	NA	TGCGCCAGCAGCTTGGCCCATTCTCCAGATTCACCCCTCCACTTT	CASSLAHSPDSPLHF
TRBJ1-4	TRBV11-3	NA	NA	TGTGCCAGCAGCTCCCAAGCGGGGGGGACCGATGAAAAACTGTTTTTT	CASSSQAGGTDEKLFF
TRBJ2-3	TRBV7-2	TRBD1	once	TGTGCCAGCAGGACAGGGAGCACAGATACGCAGTATTTT	CASRTGSTDTQYF